This T cell receptor (beta chain) was retrieved from a study of regulatory T cells in long-lasting Graves disease. This clonotype was counted a few times. Combining iRepertoire HTBI primers with Arm-PCR of CDR3 regions, the authors built TCR beta libraries. From the multiplex PCR reads, TCRdb called clonotypes with MiXCR, one entry per CDR3 protein. In the table there are under 300,000 distinct CDR3 sequences, about 20% of which are singletons. Specified time point: newly diagnosed GD, antithyroid drugs for less than 3 months. After RNA was extracted from PBMCs, the TCR library was made from it. V shed 1 base and J shed 3 bases, with 12 bases lying between them. There are 15 residues in the CDR3. The germline V gene encodes CDR1 MNHEY and CDR2 SVGEGT. This same sample was also taken into another study, of T cells in Graves' hyperthyroidism and ophthalmopathy.

This TCR was recovered from a woman in her thirties with Graves disease. The specimen comprised peripheral blood mononuclear cells (PBMCs), sampled at new diagnosis, from a patient treated with antithyroid drugs. The rearrangement uses TRBV6-2 or TRBV6-3 and TRBJ1-2; no firm D call. Written as DNA, the CDR3 is TGTGCCAGCAGTTACTTGGGCGGAGAAGACTATGGCTACACCTTC. Its translation: CASSYLGGEDYGYTF.